Below, 5 T cell receptor beta chains from the same sample are listed, as sequenced in a study of T cells after yellow fever vaccination. Via MiXCR, TCRdb re-called the 5' RACE reads, giving one row per CDR3 protein. The table includes 200,000 to 300,000 distinct CDR3 sequences, approximately 6.8% detected once. The sequences come from CD4+ T cells sorted from PBMCs, collected on the day of the yellow fever booster vaccination. The receptors derive from a man aged 30 to 39 who received the YFV17D yellow fever vaccine.

In this sample, this clonotype turned up a few times. The chain combines TRBV3-1 with TRBJ2-6; D unresolved. This CDR3 is 17 amino acids long. The germline CDR1 and CDR2 sequences are LGHDT and YNNKEL (reference sequence). V was shortened by 4 bases and J by 1 base, with 14 bases between the two germline ends. The CDR3 sequence is CASSLLPLGSGANVLTF. The DNA of the CDR3 is TGTGCCAGCAGCCTCCTCCCGCTGGGGTCTGGGGCCAACGTCCTGACTTTC. The variable domain in full, with the rest retrieved from reference TRBV3-1 and TRBJ2-6, is DTAVSQTPKYLVTQMGNDKSIKCEQNLGHDTMYWYKQDSKKFLKIMFSYNNKELIINETVPNRFSPKSPDKAHLNLHINSLELGDSAVYFCASSLLPLGSGANVLTFGAGSRLTVL.

This clonotype was seen a few times. The genes are TRBV7-2 and TRBJ2-3; 9 nucleotides agree with TRBD2. V was pared by 2 bases and J by 5 bases, with 5 bases of the junction left unmatched. Germline V gene data show CDR1 as SGHTA and CDR2 as FQGNSA. The CDR3 is 15 amino acids. In DNA, the CDR3 is TGTGCCAGCAGCTTAAACGCGGGAGGGATAGATACGCAGTATTTT. This translates into CASSLNAGGIDTQYF. Complete variable domain (other parts from reference TRBV7-2 and TRBJ2-3): GAGVSQSPSNKVTEKGKDVELRCDPISGHTALYWYRQSLGQGLEFLIYFQGNSAPDKSGLPSDRFSAERTGGSVSTLTIQRTQQEDSAVYLCASSLNAGGIDTQYFGPGTRLTVL.

This clonotype appeared many times. The genes are TRBV5-1 and TRBJ1-1; tentative D call: TRBD1 (5 bases). Trimming cost V 7 bases and J 1 base, with 17 bases left between them. This CDR3 has 15 residues. Germline V gene data show CDR1 as SGHRS and CDR2 as YFSETQ. Here the CDR3 DNA reads TGCGCCAGCCGGGGAACTGGGGGAAGGAACACTGAAGCTTTCTTT. This gives the protein CASRGTGGRNTEAFF.

The chain joins TRBV7-9 to TRBJ2-1; 9 bases are a match to TRBD1. CDR1 SEHNR and CDR2 FQNEAQ come from the germline V gene (reference sequence). The CDR3 covers 14 residues. V was pared by 3 bases and J by 7 bases, with 4 bases of the junction left unmatched. CDR3: CASSFRDRENEQFF. CDR3 nucleotides: TGTGCCAGCAGCTTTAGGGACAGGGAAAATGAGCAGTTCTTC.

This clonotype was found a few times. V gene TRBV29-1 combines with J gene TRBJ1-1; tentative D call: TRBD1 (5 bases). Germline lookup yields CDR1 SQVTM and CDR2 ANQGSEA. The CDR3 runs to 13 residues. V lost 7 bases, J lost 2 bases, and 14 bases lay in between. The CDR3 DNA sequence: TGCAGCGCGCCGCGGGGGGATAACACTGAAGCTTTCTTT. It codes for CSAPRGDNTEAFF.